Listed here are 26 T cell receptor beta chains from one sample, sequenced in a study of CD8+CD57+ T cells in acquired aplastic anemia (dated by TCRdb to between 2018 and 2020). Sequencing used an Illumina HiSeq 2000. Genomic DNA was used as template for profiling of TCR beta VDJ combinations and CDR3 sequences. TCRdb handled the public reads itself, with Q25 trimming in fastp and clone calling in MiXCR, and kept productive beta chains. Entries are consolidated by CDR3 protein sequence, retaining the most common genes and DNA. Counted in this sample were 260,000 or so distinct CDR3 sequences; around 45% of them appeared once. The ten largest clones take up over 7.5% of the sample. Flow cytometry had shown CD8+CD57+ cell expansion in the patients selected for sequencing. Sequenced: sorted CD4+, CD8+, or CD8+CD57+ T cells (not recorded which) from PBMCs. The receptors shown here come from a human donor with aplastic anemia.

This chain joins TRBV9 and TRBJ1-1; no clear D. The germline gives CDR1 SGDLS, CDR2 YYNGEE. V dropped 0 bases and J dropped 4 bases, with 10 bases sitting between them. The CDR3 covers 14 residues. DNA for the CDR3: TGTGCCAGCAGCGTAGGGGCCCAAATCACTGAAGCTTTCTTT. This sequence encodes CASSVGAQITEAFF.

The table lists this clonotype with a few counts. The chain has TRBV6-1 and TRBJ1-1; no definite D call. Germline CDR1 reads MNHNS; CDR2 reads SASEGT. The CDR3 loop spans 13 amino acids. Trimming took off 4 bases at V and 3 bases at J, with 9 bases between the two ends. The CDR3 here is CASSVRVYTEAFF. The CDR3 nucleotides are TGTGCCAGCAGTGTTCGGGTATACACTGAAGCTTTCTTT.

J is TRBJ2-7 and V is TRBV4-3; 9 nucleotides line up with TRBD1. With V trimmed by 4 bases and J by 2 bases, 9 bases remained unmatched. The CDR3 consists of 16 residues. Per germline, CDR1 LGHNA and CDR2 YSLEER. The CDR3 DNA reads TGCGCCAGCAGCCGAGAACAGGGGGCGCGGACCTACGAGCAGTACTTC. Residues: CASSREQGARTYEQYF.

The CDR3: CASSSGAGVRNEQFF. As DNA, the CDR3 is TGTGCCAGCAGCTCGGGGGCCGGCGTCCGCAATGAGCAGTTCTTC. This chain uses TRBV14 with TRBJ2-1; D is tentatively TRBD1 or TRBD2 (6 bases each). The CDR3 loop spans 15 amino acids. Germline V gene sequence: CDR1 SGHDN, CDR2 FVKESK. The ends were cut back, 5 bases at V and 6 bases at J, with 17 bases in the middle.

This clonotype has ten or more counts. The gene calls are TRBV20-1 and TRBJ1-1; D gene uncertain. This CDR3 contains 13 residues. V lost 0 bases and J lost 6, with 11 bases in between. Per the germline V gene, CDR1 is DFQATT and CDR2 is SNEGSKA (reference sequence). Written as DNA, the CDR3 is TGCAGTGCTAGAGATCGTCCGTTTGCTGAAGCTTTCTTT. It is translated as CSARDRPFAEAFF.

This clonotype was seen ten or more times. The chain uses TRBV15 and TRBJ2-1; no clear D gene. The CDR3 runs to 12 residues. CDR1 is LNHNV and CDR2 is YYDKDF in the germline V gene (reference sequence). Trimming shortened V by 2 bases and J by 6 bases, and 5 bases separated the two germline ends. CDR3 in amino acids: CATSRSGNEQFF. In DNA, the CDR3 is TGTGCCACCAGCAGATCCGGCAATGAGCAGTTCTTC.

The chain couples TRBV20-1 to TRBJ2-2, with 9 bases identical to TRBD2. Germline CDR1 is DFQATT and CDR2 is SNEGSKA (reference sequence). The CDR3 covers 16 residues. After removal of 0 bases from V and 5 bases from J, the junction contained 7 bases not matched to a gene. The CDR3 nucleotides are TGCAGTGCTAGAGATCTGCGCGGGAGGGAAACCGGGGAGCTGTTTTTT. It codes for CSARDLRGRETGELFF.

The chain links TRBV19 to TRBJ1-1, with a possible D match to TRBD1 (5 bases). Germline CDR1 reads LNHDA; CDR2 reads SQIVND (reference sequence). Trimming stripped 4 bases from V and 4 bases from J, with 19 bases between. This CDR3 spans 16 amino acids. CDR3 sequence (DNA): TGTGCCAGTAGTACTCGACAGTATGGTATTAGCACTGAAGCTTTCTTT. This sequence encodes CASSTRQYGISTEAFF.

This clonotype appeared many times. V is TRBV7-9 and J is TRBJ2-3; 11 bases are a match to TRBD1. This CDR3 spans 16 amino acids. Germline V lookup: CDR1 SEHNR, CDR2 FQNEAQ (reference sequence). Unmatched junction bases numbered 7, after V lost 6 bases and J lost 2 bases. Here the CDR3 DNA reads TGTGCCAGCAGATCGGGACAGGGGGGCGCCACAGATACGCAGTATTTT. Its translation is CASRSGQGGATDTQYF.

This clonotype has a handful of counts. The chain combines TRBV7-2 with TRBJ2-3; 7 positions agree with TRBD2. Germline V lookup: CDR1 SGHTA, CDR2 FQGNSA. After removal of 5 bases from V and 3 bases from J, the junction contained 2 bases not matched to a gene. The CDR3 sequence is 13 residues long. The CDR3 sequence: CASSPAGTDTQYF. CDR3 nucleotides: TGTGCCAGCAGCCCAGCGGGGACAGATACGCAGTATTTT.

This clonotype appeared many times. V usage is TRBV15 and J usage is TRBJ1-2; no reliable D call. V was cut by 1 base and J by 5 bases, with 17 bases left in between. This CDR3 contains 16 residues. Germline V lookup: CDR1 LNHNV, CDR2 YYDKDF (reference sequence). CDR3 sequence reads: CATSRGEPQGRYGYTF. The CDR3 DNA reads TGTGCCACCAGCAGAGGGGAGCCACAAGGTCGGTATGGCTACACCTTC.

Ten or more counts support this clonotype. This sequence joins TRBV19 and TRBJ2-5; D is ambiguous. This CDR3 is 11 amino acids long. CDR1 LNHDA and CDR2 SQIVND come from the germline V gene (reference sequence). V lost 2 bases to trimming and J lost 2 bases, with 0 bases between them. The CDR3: CASSIQETQYF. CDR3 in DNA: TGTGCCAGTAGTATACAAGAGACCCAGTACTTC.

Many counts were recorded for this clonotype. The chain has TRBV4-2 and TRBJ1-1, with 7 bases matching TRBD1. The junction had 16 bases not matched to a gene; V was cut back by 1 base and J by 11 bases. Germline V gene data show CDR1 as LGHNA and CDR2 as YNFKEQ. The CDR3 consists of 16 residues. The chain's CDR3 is CASSQGDAGQTFRAFF. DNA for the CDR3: TGTGCCAGCAGCCAAGGGGATGCGGGACAGACCTTTCGGGCTTTCTTT.

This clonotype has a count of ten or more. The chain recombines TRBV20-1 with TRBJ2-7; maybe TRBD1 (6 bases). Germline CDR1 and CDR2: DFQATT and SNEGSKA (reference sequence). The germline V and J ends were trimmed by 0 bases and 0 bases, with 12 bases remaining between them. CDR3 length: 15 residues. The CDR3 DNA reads TGCAGTGCTAGAGATCGGGCAGGGGTCTCCTACGAGCAGTACTTC. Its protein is CSARDRAGVSYEQYF.

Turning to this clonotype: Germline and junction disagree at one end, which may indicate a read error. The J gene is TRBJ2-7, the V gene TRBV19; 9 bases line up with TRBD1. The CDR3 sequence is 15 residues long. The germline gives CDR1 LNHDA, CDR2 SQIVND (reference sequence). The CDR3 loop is CVSSPIGQGRYEQYF. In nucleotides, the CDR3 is TGTGTCAGTAGTCCCATCGGACAGGGGAGGTACGAGCAGTACTTC.

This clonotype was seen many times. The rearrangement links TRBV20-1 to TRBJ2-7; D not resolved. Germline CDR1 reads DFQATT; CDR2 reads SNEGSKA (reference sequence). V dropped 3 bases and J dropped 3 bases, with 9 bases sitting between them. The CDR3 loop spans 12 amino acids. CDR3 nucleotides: TGCAGTGCTAGCCCAGGACGCTACGAGCAGTACTTC. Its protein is CSASPGRYEQYF.

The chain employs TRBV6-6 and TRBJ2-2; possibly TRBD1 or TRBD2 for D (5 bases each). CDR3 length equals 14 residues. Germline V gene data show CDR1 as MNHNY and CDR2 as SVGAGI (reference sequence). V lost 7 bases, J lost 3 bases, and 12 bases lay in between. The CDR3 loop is CASMRGSDTGELFF. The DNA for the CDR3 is TGTGCCAGCATGAGGGGCTCGGACACCGGGGAGCTGTTTTTT.

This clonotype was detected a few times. CDR3 protein: CATRKLGTQETQYF. The CDR3, as DNA: TGTGCCACCAGAAAACTGGGGACCCAAGAGACCCAGTACTTC. The chain is built from TRBV15 and TRBJ2-5; either TRBD1 or TRBD2 may supply D (5 bases each). CDR1 LNHNV and CDR2 YYDKDF come from the germline V gene (reference sequence). This CDR3 has 14 residues. The germline V and J ends were trimmed by 6 bases and 1 base, with 12 bases remaining between them.

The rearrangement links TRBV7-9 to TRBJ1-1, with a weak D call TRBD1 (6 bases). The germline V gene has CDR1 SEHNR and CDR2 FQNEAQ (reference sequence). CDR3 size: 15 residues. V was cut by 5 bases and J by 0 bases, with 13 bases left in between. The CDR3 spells CASSTPGQVNTEAFF. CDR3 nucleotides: TGTGCCAGCAGCACCCCGGGACAAGTGAACACTGAAGCTTTCTTT.

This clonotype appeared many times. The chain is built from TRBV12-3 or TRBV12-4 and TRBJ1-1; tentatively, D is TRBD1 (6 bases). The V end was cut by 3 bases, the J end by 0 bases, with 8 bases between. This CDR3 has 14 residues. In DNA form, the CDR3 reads TGTGCCAGCAGTTTCGGGGGGCTGAACACTGAAGCTTTCTTT. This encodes CASSFGGLNTEAFF.

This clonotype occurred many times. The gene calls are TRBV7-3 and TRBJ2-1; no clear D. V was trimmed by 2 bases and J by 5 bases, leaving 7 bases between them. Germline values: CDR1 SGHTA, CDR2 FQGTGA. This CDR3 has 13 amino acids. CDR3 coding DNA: TGTGCCAGCAGCTTATCGAGGAACAATGAGCAGTTCTTC. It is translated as CASSLSRNNEQFF.

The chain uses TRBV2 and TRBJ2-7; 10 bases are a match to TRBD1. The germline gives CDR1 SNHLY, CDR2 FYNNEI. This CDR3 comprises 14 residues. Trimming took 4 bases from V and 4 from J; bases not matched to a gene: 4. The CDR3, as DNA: TGTGCCAGCAGTGGGTGGACAGGGGGGTACGAGCAGTACTTC. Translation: CASSGWTGGYEQYF. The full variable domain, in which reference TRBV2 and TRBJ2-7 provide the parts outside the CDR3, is EPEVTQTPSHQVTQMGQEVILRCVPISNHLYFYWYRQILGQKVEFLVSFYNNEISEKSEIFDDQFSVERPDGSNFTLKIRSTKLEDSAMYFCASSGWTGGYEQYFGPGTRLTVT.

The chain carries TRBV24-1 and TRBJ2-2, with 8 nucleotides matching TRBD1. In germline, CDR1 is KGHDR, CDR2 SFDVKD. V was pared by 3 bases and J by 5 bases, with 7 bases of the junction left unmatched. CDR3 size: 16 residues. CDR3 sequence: CATSDRIQGDTGELFF. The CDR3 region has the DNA TGTGCCACCAGTGATCGAATACAGGGGGATACCGGGGAGCTGTTTTTT.

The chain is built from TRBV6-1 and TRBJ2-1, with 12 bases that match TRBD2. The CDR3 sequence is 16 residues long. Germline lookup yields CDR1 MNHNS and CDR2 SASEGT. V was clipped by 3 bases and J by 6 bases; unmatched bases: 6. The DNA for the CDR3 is TGTGCCAGCAGTGACGCTAGCGGGGGGGATGTCAATGAGCAGTTCTTC. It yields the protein CASSDASGGDVNEQFF.

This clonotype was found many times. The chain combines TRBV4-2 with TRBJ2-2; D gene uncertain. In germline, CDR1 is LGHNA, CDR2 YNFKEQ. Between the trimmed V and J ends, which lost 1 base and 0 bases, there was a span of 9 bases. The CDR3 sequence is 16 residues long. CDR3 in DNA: TGTGCCAGCAGCCAAGTATCGGAGCCGAACACCGGGGAGCTGTTTTTT. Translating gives CASSQVSEPNTGELFF.

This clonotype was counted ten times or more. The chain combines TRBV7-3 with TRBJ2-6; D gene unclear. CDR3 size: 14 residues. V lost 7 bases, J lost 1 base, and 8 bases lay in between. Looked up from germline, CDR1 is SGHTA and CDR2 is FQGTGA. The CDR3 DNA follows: TGTGCCAGCACCCGACGGTCTGGGGCCAACGTCCTGACTTTC. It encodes CASTRRSGANVLTF.